Listed here are 13 T cell receptor beta chains from one sample, sequenced in a study of blood T cell repertoires in COVID-19. Measured with immunoSEQ multiplex PCR; TCRdb has only the in-frame clones, and not every one. The table lists around 360,000 clones, roughly 86% of them singletons. Sequenced: PBMCs or T cells enriched from blood (not recorded which). All receptors derive from a man aged 40-49 years in a cohort exposed to, infected with or recovered from COVID-19 (not recorded which).

The rearrangement links TRBV3-1 (or the pseudogene TRBV3-2) to TRBJ1-1, with D tentatively TRBD1 (5 bases). CDR1 and CDR2 from the germline V gene are LGHDT and YNNKEL (reference sequence). V lost 2 bases and J 1 base, leaving 5 bases between the germline ends. This CDR3 has 13 residues. The CDR3 nucleotides read TGTGCCAGCAGCCAACAGGGGAACACTGAAGCTTTCTTT. Translating gives CASSQQGNTEAFF.

V usage is TRBV5-1 and J usage is TRBJ1-6; 10 bases match TRBD1. J lost 7 bases, V lost 4 bases, and 8 bases had no gene match. CDR3 length: 16 amino acids. The V gene's germline CDR1 is SGHRS and CDR2 YFSETQ. The CDR3 protein is CASSPLTGGLNSPLHF. As DNA, the CDR3 is TGCGCCAGCAGCCCATTGACAGGGGGCTTAAATTCACCCCTCCACTTT.

The chain joins TRBV2 to TRBJ2-2, with 8 positions matching TRBD1. The ends lost 6 bases at V and 5 bases at J; junction bases unmatched: 2. This CDR3 spans 13 amino acids. Looked up from germline, CDR1 is SNHLY and CDR2 is FYNNEI. The CDR3 reads CASRNRGTGELFF. CDR3 in DNA: TGTGCCAGCAGAAACAGGGGGACCGGGGAGCTGTTTTTT.

The chain links TRBV29-1 to TRBJ2-1; TRBD2 aligns across 15 bases. The CDR3 loop spans 20 amino acids. V shed 6 bases and J 4 bases; nucleotides not matched to a gene: 19. Germline assignment: CDR1 SQVTM and CDR2 ANQGSEA. DNA of the CDR3: TGCAGCGTCACGAATAGGTGGACTAGCGGGAGGGCTACCTTATACAATGAGCAGTTCTTC. Protein product: CSVTNRWTSGRATLYNEQFF.

The rearrangement joins TRBV19 to TRBJ2-2, with D hard to call. Germline CDR1 LNHDA, CDR2 SQIVND (reference sequence). Trimming took 7 bases from V and 0 from J, leaving 12 bases between them. This CDR3 comprises 15 residues. CDR3 nucleotides: TGTGCCAGTAAGGAGTGGAGTACGAACACCGGGGAGCTGTTTTTT. Its protein is CASKEWSTNTGELFF. Full variable domain (missing parts from reference TRBV19 and TRBJ2-2): DGGITQSPKYLFRKEGQNVTLSCEQNLNHDAMYWYRQDPGQGLRLIYYSQIVNDFQKGDIAEGYSVSREKKESFPLTVTSAQKNPTAFYLCASKEWSTNTGELFFGEGSRLTVL.

The CDR3 DNA reads TGCAGCGCCTCCGGACAGGGAGTAGGGACCGGGGAGCTGTTTTTT. The encoded protein is CSASGQGVGTGELFF. The chain employs TRBV29-1 and TRBJ2-2; 8 bases fit TRBD1. Germline V gene sequence: CDR1 SQVTM, CDR2 ANQGSEA. Trimming removed 7 bases from V and 5 bases from J; junction bases left unmatched: 12. This CDR3 has 15 amino acids.

This clone was seen a few times. This rearrangement joins TRBV28 to TRBJ1-6; D is uncertain. In germline, CDR1 is MDHEN, CDR2 SYDVKM. V was trimmed by 6 bases and J by 6 bases, leaving 18 bases between them. There are 16 residues in the CDR3. CDR3 region: CASSPSGVGANSPLHF. The CDR3 DNA sequence: TGTGCCAGCAGCCCCTCCGGGGTTGGAGCTAATTCACCCCTCCACTTT.

The rearrangement joins TRBV11-2 to TRBJ2-6; 9 nucleotides match TRBD1. The germline V gene encodes CDR1 SGHAT and CDR2 FQNNGV. Losses at the gene ends were 4 bases for V and 2 bases for J; bases not matched to a gene: 9. The CDR3 spans 18 residues. The CDR3, as DNA: TGTGCCAGCAGCTCGCCGGGACAGGGAAACGCTGGGGCCAACGTCCTGACTTTC. Protein product: CASSSPGQGNAGANVLTF.

The rearrangement joins TRBV4-1 to TRBJ2-1; D unresolved. The CDR3 extends over 13 amino acids. V was shortened by 4 bases and J by 8 bases, with 12 bases between the two germline ends. Germline V gene lookup returns CDR1 MGHRA and CDR2 YSYEKL. In nucleotides, the CDR3 is TGCGCCAGCAGCCGATACTATGTCGATGAGCAGTTCTTC. Translated: CASSRYYVDEQFF.

CDR3 loop: CASSRGEGLQETQYF. CDR3 nucleotides: TGTGCCAGCAGCCGGGGGGAGGGATTACAAGAGACCCAGTACTTC. This chain connects TRBV11-2 to TRBJ2-5; 7 bases are shared with TRBD2. With V trimmed by 5 bases and J by 2 bases, 8 bases remained unmatched. Per germline, CDR1 SGHAT and CDR2 FQNNGV. This CDR3 comprises 15 residues. The full variable domain, with the rest looked up from reference TRBV11-2 and TRBJ2-5, is EAGVAQSPRYKIIEKRQSVAFWCNPISGHATLYWYQQILGQGPKLLIQFQNNGVVDDSQLPKDRFSAERLKGVDSTLKIQPAKLEDSAVYLCASSRGEGLQETQYFGPGTRLLVL.

The chain is built from TRBV28 and TRBJ1-4, with 9 bases that match TRBD1. The CDR3 sequence is 16 residues long. CDR1 MDHEN and CDR2 SYDVKM come from the germline V gene. The J segment lost 6 bases and the V segment lost 4 bases, leaving 9 bases of the junction unmatched. CDR3 residues: CASSSPQGARDEKLFF. CDR3 DNA: TGTGCCAGCAGTTCCCCACAGGGGGCGCGAGATGAAAAACTGTTTTTT.

V is TRBV19 and J is TRBJ1-5; 8 nucleotides agree with TRBD1. This CDR3 comprises 16 residues. Trimming at V came to 4 bases and at J to 6 bases, leaving 11 bases not matched to a gene. Germline CDR1 and CDR2: LNHDA and SQIVND (reference sequence). Here the CDR3 DNA reads TGTGCCAGTAGTACCTTGTACCCTGGACAGGGTCAGCCCCAGCATTTT. Encoded protein: CASSTLYPGQGQPQHF. Together with reference TRBV19 and TRBJ1-5, the CDR3 gives the full variable domain: DGGITQSPKYLFRKEGQNVTLSCEQNLNHDAMYWYRQDPGQGLRLIYYSQIVNDFQKGDIAEGYSVSREKKESFPLTVTSAQKNPTAFYLCASSTLYPGQGQPQHFGDGTRLSIL.

This clone occurred once. This chain connects TRBV9 to TRBJ1-3, with a weak D call TRBD1 (6 bases). Germline-derived CDR1 and CDR2 are SGDLS and YYNGEE. The CDR3 spans 15 residues. V was pared by 4 bases and J by 0 bases, with 11 bases between. The CDR3 loop reads CASSTQGLSGNTIYF. The CDR3 DNA reads TGTGCCAGCAGCACTCAGGGGCTCTCTGGAAACACCATATATTTT.